A selection of T cell receptor beta chains follows, all from one sample in a study of spatial heterogeneity in lung cancer. TCRdb used MiXCR to reprocess the 5' RACE reads, holding one entry per CDR3 protein. The table has 20,000 to 25,000 distinct CDR3 sequences, about 2.7% seen once. Material: lung tumor tissue, obtained at surgery. The receptors originated from a male donor with early-stage non-small cell lung cancer. Each CDR3 is given with its conserved first and last residue. Fields, in order: CDR3 DNA, CDR3 protein, J gene, V gene, clone size, D gene. A D gene is named only where the DNA matches it firmly. Each size is once, few or many counts, or a class when the clone is expanded.

cdr3_nt: TGCGCCAGCAGCTACGGACAGGACACAGATACGCAGTATTTT; cdr3_aa: CASSYGQDTDTQYF; j_call: TRBJ2-3; v_call: TRBV5-1; clone_size: many; d_call: TRBD1
cdr3_nt: TGTGCCAGCAGTTATAGGCGGGAGCTATACAATGAGCAGTTCTTC; cdr3_aa: CASSYRRELYNEQFF; j_call: TRBJ2-1; v_call: TRBV6-5; clone_size: many; d_call: TRBD2
cdr3_nt: TGTGCCAGCAGTTTTGTCCTAGCGGGAGGGGATACGCAGTATTTT; cdr3_aa: CASSFVLAGGDTQYF; j_call: TRBJ2-3; v_call: TRBV12-3/TRBV12-4; clone_size: many; d_call: TRBD2
cdr3_nt: TGCAGCGTCGGTGCTACCACTGGGGCCAACGTCCTGACTTTC; cdr3_aa: CSVGATTGANVLTF; j_call: TRBJ2-6; v_call: TRBV29-1; clone_size: many; d_call: -
cdr3_nt: TGCGCCAGCAGCCCACCGACTAGCTGGGACTCCTACGAGCAGTACTTC; cdr3_aa: CASSPPTSWDSYEQYF; j_call: TRBJ2-7; v_call: TRBV5-1; clone_size: many; d_call: TRBD2
cdr3_nt: TGTGCCAGCGGCAAGGCGAGCAATCAGCCCCAGCATTTT; cdr3_aa: CASGKASNQPQHF; j_call: TRBJ1-5; v_call: TRBV27; clone_size: many; d_call: -
cdr3_nt: TGCGCCAGCAAGACAGGCGGAGTGGACACTGAAGCTTTCTTT; cdr3_aa: CASKTGGVDTEAFF; j_call: TRBJ1-1; v_call: TRBV5-1; clone_size: many; d_call: -
cdr3_nt: TGCGCCAGCAGCTTCTTGGGGGAGACCCAGTACTTC; cdr3_aa: CASSFLGETQYF; j_call: TRBJ2-5; v_call: TRBV5-1; clone_size: many; d_call: -
cdr3_nt: TGTGCCAGCAGCATGAGACTAGCGAAGATAAACGATGAGCAGTTCTTC; cdr3_aa: CASSMRLAKINDEQFF; j_call: TRBJ2-1; v_call: TRBV11-2; clone_size: many; d_call: TRBD2
cdr3_nt: TGTGCCAGCTCCGACATGCTAGGGGGGCCTAGCTCCTACAATGAGCAGTTCTTC; cdr3_aa: CASSDMLGGPSSYNEQFF; j_call: TRBJ2-1; v_call: TRBV18; clone_size: many; d_call: -
cdr3_nt: TGCGCCAGCAGATGGGGGCTTAACACTGAAGCTTTCTTT; cdr3_aa: CASRWGLNTEAFF; j_call: TRBJ1-1; v_call: TRBV10-2; clone_size: many; d_call: -
cdr3_nt: TGCAGCGTTGGGACAGAGGGGAAAGCTTTCTTT; cdr3_aa: CSVGTEGKAFF; j_call: TRBJ1-1; v_call: TRBV29-1; clone_size: many; d_call: -
cdr3_nt: TGTGCCAGCACTCCCCCCAAACAAAATTACAATGAGCAGTTCTTC; cdr3_aa: CASTPPKQNYNEQFF; j_call: TRBJ2-1; v_call: TRBV21-1; clone_size: few; d_call: -
cdr3_nt: TGTGCCTGGAGCCCGGGACCGCACTACTATGGCTACACCTTC; cdr3_aa: CAWSPGPHYYGYTF; j_call: TRBJ1-2; v_call: TRBV30; clone_size: many; d_call: -
cdr3_nt: TGTGCCAGCAGCCCAATAGGGACACTCTTGGGCGGGGAGCTGTTTTTT; cdr3_aa: CASSPIGTLLGGELFF; j_call: TRBJ2-2; v_call: TRBV7-3; clone_size: many; d_call: -
cdr3_nt: TGTGCCAGCAGTGAGTTTGGAGGGGCCCACGAGCAGTACTTC; cdr3_aa: CASSEFGGAHEQYF; j_call: TRBJ2-7; v_call: TRBV2; clone_size: many; d_call: -
cdr3_nt: TGTGCCAGCAGCCGGGACGGGAGCTCTGGGGCCAACGTCCTGACTTTC; cdr3_aa: CASSRDGSSGANVLTF; j_call: TRBJ2-6; v_call: TRBV7-2; clone_size: many; d_call: -
cdr3_nt: TGTGCCAGCAGCTCCCGGGACGTTTACAATGAGCAGTTCTTC; cdr3_aa: CASSSRDVYNEQFF; j_call: TRBJ2-1; v_call: TRBV5-5; clone_size: many; d_call: -
cdr3_nt: TGTGCCAGCAGCTCCCGACAGGGAAGCACAGATACGCAGTATTTT; cdr3_aa: CASSSRQGSTDTQYF; j_call: TRBJ2-3; v_call: TRBV7-6; clone_size: many; d_call: TRBD1
cdr3_nt: TGTGCCAGCGGCTCGACAAGATCCTACGAGCAGTACTTC; cdr3_aa: CASGSTRSYEQYF; j_call: TRBJ2-7; v_call: TRBV6-2/TRBV6-3; clone_size: many; d_call: -
cdr3_nt: TGTGCCAGCAGTGTGACACCTAACACTGAAGCTTTCTTT; cdr3_aa: CASSVTPNTEAFF; j_call: TRBJ1-1; v_call: TRBV2; clone_size: large; d_call: -
cdr3_nt: TGTGCCAGCAGCCTGAAGGTAGACACTGAAGCTTTCTTT; cdr3_aa: CASSLKVDTEAFF; j_call: TRBJ1-1; v_call: TRBV4-2; clone_size: many; d_call: -
cdr3_nt: TGTGCCAGCAGCTTAGCGGGAGGGCCTAATTCCTACAATGAGCAGTTCTTC; cdr3_aa: CASSLAGGPNSYNEQFF; j_call: TRBJ2-1; v_call: TRBV7-3; clone_size: many; d_call: TRBD2
cdr3_nt: TGCAGCGTTACCGGGACAGGGACCAACACCGGGGAGCTGTTTTTT; cdr3_aa: CSVTGTGTNTGELFF; j_call: TRBJ2-2; v_call: TRBV29-1; clone_size: many; d_call: TRBD1